This T cell receptor (beta chain) was observed in a study of cytomegalovirus exposure and HLA in healthy donors (dated 2017 in TCRdb). About the full investigation: According to an earlier analysis of several hundred of the donors, about 180 million T cells yielded 117 million unique TCR beta sequences and approximately 300 Gb of sequence data. Roughly 300 gigabases of sequencing data and 78 million or so unique TCR sequences were included in an early release covering several hundred HLA-typed donors. Of the roughly 400 genotyped donors, 65% to 90% fell in the genetic ancestry cluster associated with self-reported Caucasian donors. The study was designed to test whether signatures of past pathogen exposure could be identified by cataloging public T cell receptors. The study profiled the T cell repertoires of hundreds of subjects by immunosequencing and related them to cytomegalovirus serostatus. Besides the first cohort of 500 to 700 subjects, a separate validation cohort made up of over 95 different subjects was used. To predict cytomegalovirus infection status, the study brought together high-throughput TCR immunosequencing, statistical association of individual TCRs with disease status, and machine learning. In a later analysis, previously published TCR beta repertoires from about 640 donors were re-analyzed and high-resolution HLA genotyping was added so that TCR occurrence patterns could be studied. The later analysis used no new phenotypic data to find candidate immune exposures, relying instead on TCR beta sequences and their occurrence across donors. An earlier analysis of a few hundred of the donors applied high-throughput TCR beta sequencing to assess whether each TCR beta V gene segment acted as functional or pseudogenic. Donor age, sex, ethnicity and CMV serostatus were compiled alongside the repertoire data. A later genetic analysis used genome-wide SNP genotypes for about 55% of the 666 donors, treating that subset as a discovery cohort. All discovery cohort repertoires had been generated using a single sequencing platform. Both class I and class II loci were covered by HLA typing, at four-digit resolution. The number of donors typed differed by locus, with roughly 629-640 for A, B, C, DRB1 and DQB1, about 500 for DQA1, approximately 580 for DPA1, and some 470 for DPB1. Several DR-DQ haplotypes were treated as single units for association and clustering because of strong linkage in the cohort. Among around 400 genotyped donors of the cohort, an average of approximately 220,000 unique TCR beta nucleotide sequences was sequenced per donor, of which 15% to 20% were non-productive. Results and caveats for the whole study, not just this receptor: In a later analysis, HLA-associated TCR beta chains showed more clonal expansion and lower generation probabilities than non-associated chains that were equally common. In a later analysis, most CMV-associated TCR beta chains were found to appear HLA-restricted, with HLA associations seemingly driven largely by CMV exposure. Linkage disequilibrium might explain the correlated functional status among segregating V segments, but an unknown experimental factor could not be excluded. In a later analysis, some 18,000 TCR beta sequences were associated with specific HLA alleles at a false discovery rate of 0.05. In a later genetic analysis, a missense DCLRE1C variant was associated with V-gene and J-gene trimming of TCR beta chains, and the association was replicated in an independent cohort. While some public TCRs were present in many individuals, most TCR sequences turned up only very rarely across donors. A cluster of highly shared sequence variants was judged likely to represent a technical artifact of the sequencing pipeline. Some IMGT-functional V segments, including TRBV6-2 and TRBV6-3, could not be distinguished by the 87-base-pair reads and were therefore excluded. According to a later analysis, TCR association rates differed among HLA loci, with DRB1 alleles showing the most associated TCRs and HLA-C alleles showing the fewest. In the study, around 160 TCR beta chains were listed as associated with cytomegalovirus. The cohort was sequenced for TCR beta chains only, and without alpha or paired-chain data the features that could be detected were limited. Several of the top co-occurrence clusters appeared to be linked to parvovirus B19, influenza, CMV and Epstein-Barr virus, according to a later analysis. In an earlier analysis of some 640 of the donors, most TCR beta V segments were observed in productive rearrangements about 90% or about 30% of the time, broadly matching IMGT annotations. According to the authors, the approach could potentially be generalized to other disease states and immunological phenotypes. Three of the identified cytomegalovirus-associated TCR beta chains were confirmed in vitro to be specific for cytomegalovirus antigens. Assigning TCR associations to individual alleles was difficult when HLA alleles, especially DR and DQ, strongly co-occurred. Because some donors lacked HLA typing at each locus, the association tests relied only on the typed subset. According to a later genetic analysis, donors in an Asian-associated ancestry cluster had fewer N-insertions in productive TCRs than the approximately 630-donor mean. CMV serostatus was the only immune exposure information available for the cohort. Approximately 18 rarely observed V segments, including chromosome 9 orphons, were excluded from the earlier analysis of several hundred of the donors because counts were too low. Roughly uniform sequencing depth across donors was assumed in presence/absence analyses, although this assumption may not hold. In both the original and validation cohorts, the classifier was reported to diagnose cytomegalovirus status with high specificity and sensitivity. A further reported finding was that TCR beta sequences accurately predicted the HLA-A and HLA-B alleles for most subjects in the first cohort.

The cohort comprised under 700 healthy bone marrow donors. All cohort members were sampled while nominally healthy, although unrecorded immune exposures were likely present. The donor tested CMV seronegative and was one of the 352 seronegative cohort members. A peripheral blood sample was collected from each donor, and TCR beta sequencing was performed on peripheral blood mononuclear cells. Genomic DNA extraction from the blood cell samples was performed with the Qiagen DNeasy Blood Extraction Kit. CDR1 and CDR2, per the germline V gene, are SGHDT and YYEEEE. Relative to germline, V is 4 bases shorter and J is 0 bases shorter, with 19 bases between their ends. The CDR3 starts with the cysteine, ends with the phenylalanine, and has 17 residues. Here the CDR3 DNA is all that survives: 51 bases in frame from base 1. About this clone: It has no known antigen specificity. The record has no base qualities; no much larger clone is one base away.

Library creation used the immunoSEQ multiplex PCR assay. For the multiplex PCR, a mixture combining 60 forward primers for TCR Vbeta segments and 13 reverse primers for TCR Jbeta segments was used. A multiplex PCR assay on genomic DNA amplified the CDR3 region of rearranged TCR beta genes. The Illumina HiSeq System was used to sequence the amplified TCR beta libraries as 87-base-pair reads. Per the authors' processing: A later analysis counted 65 million to 90 million unique TCR beta chains across the 666 repertoires, and some 12 million of these chains were shared by at least two donors. A nearest-neighbor algorithm error-corrected the raw reads and collapsed the reads into unique sequences, merging closely related sequences to remove PCR and sequencing errors. CDR3 sequences were aligned to IMGT reference sequences to assign V, D and J gene segments. For a sequence to be retained, a match of at least six nucleotides was required to both a V gene segment and a J gene segment. Rearrangements were called productive when the CDR3 lacked stop codons and stayed in frame with V and J; all others were non-productive. CDR3 was defined according to IMGT convention as the region running from the second conserved V-encoded cysteine to the conserved J-encoded phenylalanine. The earlier analysis of roughly 590 of the donors excluded any sequence lacking an unambiguous match to a single V gene segment. An earlier analysis of 450 to 650 of the donors called V segments functional above 56.7% productive rearrangements and segregating when the between-donor standard deviation exceeded 5%. To diagnose cytomegalovirus status from the catalog of TCR beta chain sequences, a statistical classification framework was built. In a later analysis, TCR nucleotide sequences were compared against IMGT/GENE-DB human TR gene sequences so that V and J genes could be assigned. A later analysis assigned CDR3 sequences and most-parsimonious VDJ recombination scenarios with the TCRdist pipeline. In a later analysis, every TCR beta chain was defined by the combination of its CDR3 amino acid sequence and its V-gene family, and reads without a unique V-gene family were dropped. To address suspected cross-contamination and a sequencing artifact, a later analysis removed a few hundred highly shared, low-generation-probability nucleotide sequences. In a later analysis, a clonal expansion index for each public chain was calculated from normalized within-repertoire ranks of inferred template counts. In a later analysis, generation probabilities were computed with a VDJ recombination model fitted to out-of-frame rearrangements, and the resulting probabilities were checked against IGoR. Hypergeometric tests were used in a later analysis to score TCR-TCR, TCR-HLA and TCR-CMV co-occurrence, with a repertoire-size bias correction applied to the TCR pairs. A later analysis estimated false discovery rates by permuting HLA or CMV assignments 20 times. A later analysis grouped co-occurring TCRs with DBSCAN, adding TCRdist sequence similarity when clustering within HLA-allele-positive subsets. Repertoires with fewer than 30,000 or more than 120,000 public chains, plus five repertoires with anomalous nucleotide sharing, were excluded from co-occurrence clustering. TCRdb re-hosts the immuneACCESS table, in-frame sequences only. Its copies lack some clones; in the studies checked, an unresolved V gene accounts for under half of them, and the cause for the rest is not known. That table gives V, J and clone size, and the DNA gave D and trimming. The sample table records more than 95,000 clones; around 75% of these occur just once. The ten biggest clones cover roughly 1.9% of the sample.

Material for sequencing was PBMCs. The TCR sequence derives from a man aged 25 to 40 in good health and CMV-seronegative. The rearranged chain carries TRBV5-6 and TRBJ2-5; matching of 7 bases hints at TRBD2 as the D gene. The DNA is as follows: TGTGCCAGCAGCATACGCGGGGGCGTCCTGTACCAAGAGACCCAGTACTTC. It is translated as CASSIRGGVLYQETQYF.